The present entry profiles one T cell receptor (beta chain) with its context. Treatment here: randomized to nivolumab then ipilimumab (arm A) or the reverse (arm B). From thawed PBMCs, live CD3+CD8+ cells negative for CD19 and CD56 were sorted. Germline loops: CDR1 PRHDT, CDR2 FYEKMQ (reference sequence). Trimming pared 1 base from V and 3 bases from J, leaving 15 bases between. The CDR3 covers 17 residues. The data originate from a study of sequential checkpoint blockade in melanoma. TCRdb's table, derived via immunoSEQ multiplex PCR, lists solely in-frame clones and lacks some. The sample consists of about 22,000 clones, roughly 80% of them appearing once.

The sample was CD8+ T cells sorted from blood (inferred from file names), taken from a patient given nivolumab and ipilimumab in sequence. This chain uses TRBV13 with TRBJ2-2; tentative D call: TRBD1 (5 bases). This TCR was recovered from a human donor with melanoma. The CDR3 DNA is TGTGCCAGCAGCTTAGCACAGCCGGACATATACACCGGGGAGCTGTTTTTT. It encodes CASSLAQPDIYTGELFF.